This TCR beta chain originates from a study of T-cell reconstitution after alpha-beta-depleted transplantation in children. This clonotype was picked up a small number of times. The CDR3 totals 15 residues. The germline V and J ends were trimmed by 3 bases and 2 bases, with 11 bases remaining between them. Germline V lookup: CDR1 SGHAT, CDR2 FQDESV (reference sequence). Unique molecular identifiers were incorporated during preparation of the TCRbeta library. TCRdb re-derived calls from the PCR reads in MiXCR, one entry per CDR3 protein. The sample has about 250,000 distinct CDR3 sequences, 24% seen once.

The sequence derives from a female patient aged 2-10 years who had a stem cell transplant for congenital amegakaryocytic thrombocytopenia, so the T cells may come from the graft donor. The sample in question was PBMCs, mostly from graft donor cells, obtained 360 days after TCRalphabeta/CD19-depleted stem cell transplant. The rearrangement uses TRBV11-1 and TRBJ2-1, with D uncertain. The CDR3 spells CASSFFRDPYNEQFF. CDR3 DNA sequence: TGTGCCAGCAGCTTCTTCCGAGACCCCTACAATGAGCAGTTCTTC.